This entry concerns a single TCR beta chain. Its antigen is currently unknown. The PCR employed 60 Vbeta primers together with 13 Jbeta primers. Profiling relied on immunoSEQ multiplex PCR, and the TCRdb table lists in-frame clones only, not all of them. The sample records around 210,000 clones, approximately 81% being singletons. The entry originates in a study of cytomegalovirus exposure and HLA in healthy donors. V was clipped by 5 bases and J by 7 bases; unmatched bases: 10. The germline CDR1 and CDR2 sequences are MNHEY and SMNVEV (reference sequence). This CDR3 comprises 16 residues. The study's findings and limits: According to a later analysis, most TCR beta chains associated with CMV appeared HLA-restricted. Many donors shared some public TCRs, even though most TCR sequences were rare.

The specimen sequenced was PBMCs. This TCR was recovered from a girl aged 2-10 years in good health and CMV-seronegative. V is TRBV27 and J is TRBJ1-6; 8 bases map to TRBD1. The CDR3 loop is CASSPPGTGRNSPLHF. CDR3 nucleotide sequence: TGTGCCAGCAGTCCCCCCGGGACAGGTCGGAATTCACCCCTCCACTTT.